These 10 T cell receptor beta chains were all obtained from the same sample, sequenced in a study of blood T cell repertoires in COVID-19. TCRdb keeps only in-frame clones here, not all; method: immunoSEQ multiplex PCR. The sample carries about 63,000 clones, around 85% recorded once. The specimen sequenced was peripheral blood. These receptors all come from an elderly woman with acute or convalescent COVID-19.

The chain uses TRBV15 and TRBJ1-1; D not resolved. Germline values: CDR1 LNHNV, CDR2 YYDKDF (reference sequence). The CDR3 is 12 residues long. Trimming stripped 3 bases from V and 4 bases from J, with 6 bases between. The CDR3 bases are TGTGCCACCAGCAGCGTCCGCACTGAAGCTTTCTTT. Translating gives CATSSVRTEAFF.

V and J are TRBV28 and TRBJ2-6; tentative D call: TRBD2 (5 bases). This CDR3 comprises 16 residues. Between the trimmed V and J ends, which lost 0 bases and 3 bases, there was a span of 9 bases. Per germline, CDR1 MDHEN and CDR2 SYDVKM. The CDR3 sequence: CASSLWRASGANVLTF. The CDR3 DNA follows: TGTGCCAGCAGTTTATGGAGGGCGAGTGGGGCCAACGTCCTGACTTTC.

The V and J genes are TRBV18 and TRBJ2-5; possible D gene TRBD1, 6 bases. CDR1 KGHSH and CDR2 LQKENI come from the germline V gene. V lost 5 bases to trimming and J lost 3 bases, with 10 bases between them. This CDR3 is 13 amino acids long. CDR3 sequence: CASSTRQEETQYF. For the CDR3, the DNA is TGTGCCAGCTCAACTAGACAGGAAGAGACCCAGTACTTC.

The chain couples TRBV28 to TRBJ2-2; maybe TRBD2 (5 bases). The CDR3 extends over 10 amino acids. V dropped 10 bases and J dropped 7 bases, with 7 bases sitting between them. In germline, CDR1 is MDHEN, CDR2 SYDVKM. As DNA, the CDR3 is TGTGCCACACGGGACGGGGAGCTGTTTTTT. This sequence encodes CATRDGELFF.

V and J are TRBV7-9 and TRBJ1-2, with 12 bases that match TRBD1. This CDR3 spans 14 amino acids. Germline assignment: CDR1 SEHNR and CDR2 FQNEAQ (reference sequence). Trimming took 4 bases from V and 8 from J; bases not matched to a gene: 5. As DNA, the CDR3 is TGTGCCAGCAGCTCATCCGGGACAGGGGGCGGCTACACCTTC. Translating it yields CASSSSGTGGGYTF.

The chain's CDR3 is CASTYGVGGARNEQYF. CDR3 DNA sequence: TGTGCCAGCACTTACGGGGTCGGGGGGGCAAGGAACGAGCAGTACTTC. This chain joins TRBV28 and TRBJ2-7; the match to TRBD2 covers 8 bases. CDR1 is MDHEN and CDR2 is SYDVKM in the germline V gene. Trimming took 7 bases from V and 5 from J; bases not matched to a gene: 16. The CDR3 totals 16 residues.

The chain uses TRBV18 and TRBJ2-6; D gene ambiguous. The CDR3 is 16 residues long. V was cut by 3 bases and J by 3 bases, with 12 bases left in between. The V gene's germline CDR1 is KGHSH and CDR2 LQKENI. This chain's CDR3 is CASSPYISGGANVLTF. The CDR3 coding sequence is TGTGCCAGCTCACCCTATATCTCGGGTGGGGCCAACGTCCTGACTTTC.

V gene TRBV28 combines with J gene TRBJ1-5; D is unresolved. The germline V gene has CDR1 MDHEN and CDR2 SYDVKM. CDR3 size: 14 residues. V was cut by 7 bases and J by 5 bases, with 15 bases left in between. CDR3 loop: CASTYAGGHQPQHF. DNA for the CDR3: TGTGCCAGCACCTACGCGGGTGGGCATCAGCCCCAGCATTTT.

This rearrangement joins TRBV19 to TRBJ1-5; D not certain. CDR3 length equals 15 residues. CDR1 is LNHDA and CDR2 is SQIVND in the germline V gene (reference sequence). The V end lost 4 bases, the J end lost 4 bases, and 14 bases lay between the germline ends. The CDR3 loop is CASSTSNSFNQPQHF. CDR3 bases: TGTGCCAGTAGTACCTCGAACTCCTTTAATCAGCCCCAGCATTTT. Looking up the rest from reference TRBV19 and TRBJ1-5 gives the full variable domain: DGGITQSPKYLFRKEGQNVTLSCEQNLNHDAMYWYRQDPGQGLRLIYYSQIVNDFQKGDIAEGYSVSREKKESFPLTVTSAQKNPTAFYLCASSTSNSFNQPQHFGDGTRLSIL.

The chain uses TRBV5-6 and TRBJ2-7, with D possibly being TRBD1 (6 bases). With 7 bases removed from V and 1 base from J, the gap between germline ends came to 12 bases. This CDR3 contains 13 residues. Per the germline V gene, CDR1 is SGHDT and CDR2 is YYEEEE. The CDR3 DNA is TGTGCCAGCGGACCCCAGGGGTCCTACGAGCAGTACTTC. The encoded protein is CASGPQGSYEQYF.